This TCR beta chain is from a study of beta chain features in type 1 diabetes. Study context: Similarity in age, gender and cell yields was seen between patients and healthy donors. Whole-study results and caveats: For Type 1 diabetes patients, all four CD4+ subsets carried TCRB CDR3s that were moderately but significantly shorter. When cDNA is sequenced, cells with high TCR expression could be over-represented.

The CDR3 runs 16 residues. Germline lookup yields CDR1 PRHDT and CDR2 FYEKMQ (reference sequence). Trimming left V 8 bases short and J 0 bases short, with 16 bases between. One heparinised draw, averaging approximately 120 mL, was taken per donor. Sorting based on CD45RO/CCR7/CD25/CD127/CD95/CD27 separated CD4+ naive, central memory, regulatory and stem cell-like memory cells. Notes on this clone: No antigen is known for it.

What was sequenced were expressed TCRB transcripts, since all of the isolated RNA had been reverse transcribed. The protocol was immunoSEQ multiplex PCR, while the TCRdb copy is restricted to in-frame clones and leaves out a portion. The data contain over 600,000 clones, around 12% of them seen just once; the ten biggest clones take up about 0.11%. The clonotype was recovered from a man aged 30 to 45 with type 1 diabetes. V is TRBV13 and J is TRBJ2-2; D may be TRBD1 or TRBD2 (5 bases each). The source material was naive CD4+ T cells from blood. The CDR3 bases are TGTGCCAGCGCAGTGGGAGCAGGGTCGAACACCGGGGAGCTGTTTTTT. This codes for CASAVGAGSNTGELFF.